The 29 T cell receptor beta chains below come from one sample, sequenced in a study of OX40 agonist ivuxolimab in advanced cancers. Library method: the immunoSEQ multiplex PCR assay. Imported from immuneACCESS, the table was reduced by TCRdb to in-frame sequences with V and J called. These copies leave out some clones; in studies compared against another copy, an unresolved V gene accounts for under half, and the cause of the remainder is not known. Present in this sample are some 150,000 clones, approximately 94% of which were seen just once. Jointly, the top ten make up approximately 0.99% of the sample. The material was CD4+ or CD8+ T cells sorted from blood, obtained in a trial of the OX40 agonist ivuxolimab. The receptor source for this set is an adult with an advanced solid tumor such as melanoma, head and neck, liver or kidney cancer.

This chain links TRBV7-2 with TRBJ1-5, with D unclear. The V gene lost 0 bases and the J gene lost 2 bases, with 11 bases spanning the gap. The V gene's germline CDR1 is SGHTA and CDR2 FQGNSA. This CDR3 spans 16 amino acids. The chain's CDR3 is CASSLARGRGNQPQHF. Here the CDR3 DNA reads TGTGCCAGCAGCTTAGCGCGTGGGCGGGGCAATCAGCCCCAGCATTTT.

The chain links TRBV7-9 to TRBJ2-7; the D gene is possibly TRBD1 (6 bases). The germline V gene encodes CDR1 SEHNR and CDR2 FQNEAQ (reference sequence). V was shortened by 2 bases and J by 3 bases, with 8 bases between the two germline ends. This CDR3 is 13 amino acids long. The CDR3 sequence: CASSLSGVYEQYF. In DNA, the CDR3 is TGTGCCAGCAGCTTATCAGGGGTCTACGAGCAGTACTTC.

The genes are TRBV5-1 and TRBJ2-3; 10 bases are a match to TRBD1. The ends lost 3 bases at V and 2 bases at J; junction bases unmatched: 3. Germline CDR1 reads SGHRS; CDR2 reads YFSETQ. The CDR3 has 15 amino acids. The DNA of the CDR3 is TGCGCCAGCAGCTCGGGACAGGGGTACACAGATACGCAGTATTTT. Protein product: CASSSGQGYTDTQYF.

This chain uses TRBV28 with TRBJ2-5, with 7 bases identical to TRBD1. The CDR3 loop spans 17 amino acids. V was pared by 5 bases and J by 4 bases, with 16 bases of the junction left unmatched. CDR1 and CDR2 from the germline V gene are MDHEN and SYDVKM. The CDR3 loop reads CASSPYLEGGFGETQYF. The CDR3, as DNA: TGTGCCAGCAGTCCCTACCTTGAAGGGGGCTTTGGAGAGACCCAGTACTTC.

As concerns this clone: The germline gene is not matched at one end of the junction; a read error may be the cause. The chain is built from TRBV5-1 and TRBJ2-3; 9 bases align to TRBD1. The CDR3 is 18 amino acids. Germline CDR1 reads SGHRS; CDR2 reads YFSETQ. The CDR3 sequence: CASRFSGQGSGGTDTQYF. The CDR3 coding sequence is TGCGCCAGCCGCTTCTCGGGACAGGGTTCCGGTGGCACAGATACGCAGTATTTT.

The chain links TRBV9 to TRBJ2-1, with 8 bases lining up with TRBD1. Germline loops: CDR1 SGDLS, CDR2 YYNGEE. The CDR3 contains 14 residues. The V gene end was trimmed by 0 bases and the J gene end by 15 bases; junction bases not matched to a gene: 11. Here the CDR3 reads CASSVEPQDRDPFF. The CDR3 nucleotides read TGTGCCAGCAGCGTAGAACCCCAGGACAGGGACCCGTTCTTC.

The table lists this clone with a count of one. The chain has TRBV2 and TRBJ2-7; no reliable D call. Germline V gives CDR1 SNHLY, CDR2 FYNNEI. The CDR3 sequence is 11 residues long. V lost 4 bases and J lost 7, with 8 bases in between. In nucleotides, the CDR3 is TGTGCCAGCAGTGGAGCAGTGGAGCAGTACTTC. It codes for CASSGAVEQYF.

The chain combines TRBV4-3 with TRBJ2-6; D uncertain. Germline V gives CDR1 LGHNA, CDR2 YSLEER. Between the trimmed V and J ends, which lost 0 bases and 2 bases, there was a span of 8 bases. There are 16 residues in the CDR3. The CDR3, as DNA: TGCGCCAGCAGCCAAGAGCAAGCTGCTGGGGCCAACGTCCTGACTTTC. Its translation is CASSQEQAAGANVLTF.

The chain links TRBV13 to TRBJ1-3; D remains ambiguous. V was clipped by 5 bases and J by 4 bases, with 12 bases between them. There are 14 residues in the CDR3. CDR1 is PRHDT and CDR2 is FYEKMQ in the germline V gene (reference sequence). CDR3 DNA: TGTGCCAGCAGCGATTACAGATTCGGAAACACCATATATTTT. This translates into CASSDYRFGNTIYF. Looking up the rest from reference TRBV13 and TRBJ1-3 gives the full variable domain: AAGVIQSPRHLIKEKRETATLKCYPIPRHDTVYWYQQGPGQDPQFLISFYEKMQSDKGSIPDRFSAQQFSDYHSELNMSSLELGDSALYFCASSDYRFGNTIYFGEGSWLTVV.

V is TRBV27 and J is TRBJ2-5; 10 nucleotides agree with TRBD2. The CDR3 extends over 17 amino acids. CDR1 is MNHEY, CDR2 SMNVEV, per germline (reference sequence). V gave up 2 bases and J gave up 1 base; unmatched junction bases: 7. In DNA, the CDR3 is TGTGCCAGCAGTTTAGGTGGCAGCGGGAGGGGCCAAGAGACCCAGTACTTC. Its protein is CASSLGGSGRGQETQYF.

This clone was seen only once. The genes are TRBV7-2 and TRBJ1-1; TRBD1 agrees at 10 bases. CDR3 length: 16 amino acids. Trimming cost V 9 bases and J 1 base; bases outside gene matches: 11. Germline V lookup: CDR1 SGHTA, CDR2 FQGNSA. In DNA form, the CDR3 reads TGTGCCAGTAGGGGACAGGGGAACCTTCAGAACACTGAAGCTTTCTTT. It translates to CASRGQGNLQNTEAFF.

V usage is TRBV7-2 and J usage is TRBJ2-1; possibly TRBD1 or TRBD2 for D (6 bases each). V gave up 0 bases and J gave up 1 base, with 16 bases separating them. CDR3 size: 18 residues. Germline V gene sequence: CDR1 SGHTA, CDR2 FQGNSA. Here the CDR3 DNA reads TGTGCCAGCAGCTTAGCTCCCTGGGGGGCGGCGTCCTACAATGAGCAGTTCTTC. Amino acid sequence: CASSLAPWGAASYNEQFF. The variable domain in full, completed from reference TRBV7-2 and TRBJ2-1, reads GAGVSQSPSNKVTEKGKDVELRCDPISGHTALYWYRQSLGQGLEFLIYFQGNSAPDKSGLPSDRFSAERTGGSVSTLTIQRTQQEDSAVYLCASSLAPWGAASYNEQFFGPGTRLTVL.

The chain recombines TRBV11-2 with TRBJ2-2; 7 bases map to TRBD2. Trimming removed 6 bases from V and 7 bases from J; junction bases left unmatched: 11. The CDR3 is 15 amino acids. Germline values: CDR1 SGHAT, CDR2 FQNNGV. Here the CDR3 DNA reads TGTGCCAGCAGTCACGTGTGGGGGAGGGGCGGGGAGCTGTTTTTT. This sequence encodes CASSHVWGRGGELFF.

The V call is TRBV6-5, the J call TRBJ1-5; D possibly corresponds to TRBD1 (5 bases). Germline loops: CDR1 MNHEY, CDR2 SVGAGI. V gave up 7 bases and J gave up 5 bases, with 9 bases separating them. The CDR3 length is 12 residues. DNA for the CDR3: TGTGCCAGCATAGGCAGGGATCAGCCCCAGCATTTT. It translates to CASIGRDQPQHF.

The chain recombines TRBV6-5 with TRBJ2-7, with no clear D. Germline loops: CDR1 MNHEY, CDR2 SVGAGI. This CDR3 comprises 11 residues. Trimming took off 5 bases at V and 9 bases at J, with 11 bases between the two ends. DNA of the CDR3: TGTGCCAGCAGTGAAGAGGCTACGCAGTACTTC. Translation gives CASSEEATQYF.

The chain is built from TRBV2 and TRBJ2-6; TRBD1 aligns across 9 bases. The length of the CDR3 is 15 residues. J gave up 3 bases and V 9 bases, and 6 bases lay outside the gene matches. Germline CDR1 reads SNHLY; CDR2 reads FYNNEI. The CDR3 protein is CASTGGARGANVLTF. The CDR3 DNA reads as TGTGCCAGTACAGGGGGCGCCCGTGGGGCCAACGTCCTGACTTTC.

This sequence joins TRBV5-4 and TRBJ2-7; D call uncertain. Trimming took off 0 bases at V and 7 bases at J, with 8 bases between the two ends. The CDR3 is made up of 12 amino acids. Germline CDR1 and CDR2: SGHNT and YYREEE (reference sequence). The CDR3: CASSLGLGEQYF. DNA of the CDR3: TGTGCCAGCAGCTTGGGGCTGGGGGAGCAGTACTTC.

The chain has TRBV11-2 and TRBJ1-6, with D possibly matching TRBD1 (5 bases). Germline V gene sequence: CDR1 SGHAT, CDR2 FQNNGV. The V end was cut by 3 bases, the J end by 7 bases, with 10 bases between. The CDR3 runs to 14 residues. The CDR3 region has the DNA TGTGCCAGCAGCTTTCGGGGGTTCAATTCACCCCTCCACTTT. This codes for CASSFRGFNSPLHF.

The chain uses TRBV5-1 and TRBJ1-2; D uncertain. The CDR3 totals 14 residues. Trimming removed 0 bases at V and 1 base at J, with 7 bases between. The germline V gene encodes CDR1 SGHRS and CDR2 YFSETQ. The CDR3 DNA reads TGCGCCAGCAGCTTGGGGCACCATAACTATGGCTACACCTTC. As protein: CASSLGHHNYGYTF.

The chain is built from TRBV30 and TRBJ1-1; D unclear. CDR3 length: 11 residues. Germline V gene sequence: CDR1 GTSNPN, CDR2 SVGIG (reference sequence). Trimming shortened V by 3 bases and J by 7 bases, and 9 bases separated the two germline ends. CDR3 DNA: TGTGCCTGGAGATGGGAGTGTGAAGCTTTCTTT. It specifies CAWRWECEAFF.

The J gene is TRBJ2-2, the V gene TRBV5-4; no reliable D call. Germline V gene sequence: CDR1 SGHNT, CDR2 YYREEE (reference sequence). The V end was cut by 3 bases, the J end by 0 bases, with 9 bases between. This CDR3 is 15 amino acids long. CDR3 sequence (DNA): TGTGCCAGCAGCTCCCGGGTAGCGAACACCGGGGAGCTGTTTTTT. Translation: CASSSRVANTGELFF.

This chain links TRBV4-3 with TRBJ2-2, with D possibly matching TRBD1 (6 bases). Germline V gene sequence: CDR1 LGHNA, CDR2 YSLEER. The CDR3 totals 18 residues. Trimming cost V 0 bases and J 1 base, with 15 bases left between them. For the CDR3, the DNA is TGCGCCAGCAGCCAAGAGGGGCCCCAGACAGGGAACACCGGGGAGCTGTTTTTT. Protein: CASSQEGPQTGNTGELFF.

This sequence joins TRBV19 and TRBJ1-2, with 7 bases aligning to TRBD1. This CDR3 has 18 amino acids. The J segment lost 5 bases and the V segment lost 5 bases, leaving 20 bases of the junction unmatched. Germline lookup yields CDR1 LNHDA and CDR2 SQIVND (reference sequence). The DNA of the CDR3 is TGTGCCAGTAGTGTTACCGGGACAGAGGCCCTTAAAACTTATGGCTACACCTTC. Translating it yields CASSVTGTEALKTYGYTF.

V and J are TRBV5-1 and TRBJ1-2; possibly TRBD1 for D (6 bases). The V end was cut by 9 bases, the J end by 7 bases, with 22 bases between. Germline CDR1 reads SGHRS; CDR2 reads YFSETQ. There are 14 residues in the CDR3. In DNA, the CDR3 is TGCGCCACCAGGACCCTTGAGGGGGTCGGTGGCTACACCTTC. It codes for CATRTLEGVGGYTF.

The chain couples TRBV7-2 to TRBJ2-3, with D perhaps matching TRBD1 (6 bases). V shed 1 base and J shed 7 bases, with 15 bases lying between them. The germline gives CDR1 SGHTA, CDR2 FQGNSA. The CDR3 consists of 15 residues. The CDR3 protein is CASSLVESRGNTQYF. The CDR3 DNA reads TGTGCCAGCAGCTTAGTAGAGAGCAGGGGAAATACGCAGTATTTT.

Only one count was recorded for this clone. The genes are TRBV7-2 and TRBJ1-1, with D possibly TRBD1 on 5 matching bases. Germline V gene sequence: CDR1 SGHTA, CDR2 FQGNSA. CDR3 length: 14 residues. Trimming left V 5 bases short and J 2 bases short, with 12 bases between. DNA for the CDR3: TGTGCCAGCAGCGGCGCGGGGCCTAACACTGAAGCTTTCTTT. Its protein is CASSGAGPNTEAFF.

This clone was observed a few times. The CDR3 DNA is TGTGCCAGCAGTGAAGCGCTGACAGGGGGTCCGCCCCAGCATTTT. This gives the protein CASSEALTGGPPQHF. The genes are TRBV6-1 and TRBJ1-5; 9 bases are a match to TRBD1. Germline-derived CDR1 and CDR2 are MNHNS and SASEGT. J gave up 9 bases and V 0 bases, and 6 bases lay outside the gene matches. The CDR3 is made up of 15 amino acids.

V usage is TRBV6-5 and J usage is TRBJ1-2, with D uncertain. There are 14 residues in the CDR3. V was shortened by 5 bases and J by 3 bases, with 13 bases between the two germline ends. Germline assignment: CDR1 MNHEY and CDR2 SVGAGI. The CDR3 loop is CASSPPYSYYGYTF. CDR3 DNA: TGTGCCAGCAGTCCGCCGTACAGTTACTATGGCTACACCTTC.

The V call is TRBV28, the J call TRBJ1-3; tentative D call: TRBD1 (5 bases). V gave up 6 bases and J gave up 1 base, with 19 bases separating them. Germline CDR1 is MDHEN and CDR2 is SYDVKM. This CDR3 region has 17 residues. CDR3 sequence: CASSGDSLVQSGNTIYF. CDR3 DNA sequence: TGTGCCAGCAGCGGAGACAGTCTGGTTCAGTCTGGAAACACCATATATTTT. The full variable domain, with the rest looked up from reference TRBV28 and TRBJ1-3, is DVKVTQSSRYLVKRTGEKVFLECVQDMDHENMFWYRQDPGLGLRLIYFSYDVKMKEKGDIPEGYSVSREKKERFSLILESASTNQTSMYLCASSGDSLVQSGNTIYFGEGSWLTVV.